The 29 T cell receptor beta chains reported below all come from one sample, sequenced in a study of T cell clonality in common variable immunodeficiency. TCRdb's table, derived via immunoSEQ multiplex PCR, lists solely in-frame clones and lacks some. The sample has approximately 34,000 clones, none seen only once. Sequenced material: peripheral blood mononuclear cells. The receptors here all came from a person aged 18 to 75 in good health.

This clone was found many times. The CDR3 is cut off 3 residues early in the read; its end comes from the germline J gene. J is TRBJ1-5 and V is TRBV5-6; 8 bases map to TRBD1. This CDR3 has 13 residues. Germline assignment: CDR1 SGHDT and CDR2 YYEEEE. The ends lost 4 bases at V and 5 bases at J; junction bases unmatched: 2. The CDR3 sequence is CASSATGDQPQHF. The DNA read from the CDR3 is TGTGCCAGCAGCGCGACAGGGGATCAGCCC.

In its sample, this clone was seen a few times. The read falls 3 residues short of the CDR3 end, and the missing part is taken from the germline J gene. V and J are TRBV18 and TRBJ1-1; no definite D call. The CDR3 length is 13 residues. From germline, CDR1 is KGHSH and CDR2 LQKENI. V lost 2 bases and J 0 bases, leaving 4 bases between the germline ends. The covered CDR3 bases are TGTGCCAGCTCACCAAGGCTGAACACTGAA. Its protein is CASSPRLNTE. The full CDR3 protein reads CASSPRLNTEAFF. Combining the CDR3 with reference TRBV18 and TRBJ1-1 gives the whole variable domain NAGVMQNPRHLVRRRGQEARLRCSPMKGHSHVYWYRQLPEEGLKFMVYLQKENIIDESGMPKERFSAEFPKEGPSILRIQQVVRGDSAAYFCASSPRLNTEAFFGQGTRLTVV.

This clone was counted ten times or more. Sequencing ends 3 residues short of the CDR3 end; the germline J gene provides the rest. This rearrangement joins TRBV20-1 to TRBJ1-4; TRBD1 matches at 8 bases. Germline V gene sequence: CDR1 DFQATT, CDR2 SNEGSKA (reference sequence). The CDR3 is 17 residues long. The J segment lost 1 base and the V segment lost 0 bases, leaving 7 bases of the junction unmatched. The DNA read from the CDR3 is TGCAGTGCTAGAGATTACCACAGGGGGGGAACTAATGAAAAA. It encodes CSARDYHRGGTNEK. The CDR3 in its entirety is CSARDYHRGGTNEKLFF.

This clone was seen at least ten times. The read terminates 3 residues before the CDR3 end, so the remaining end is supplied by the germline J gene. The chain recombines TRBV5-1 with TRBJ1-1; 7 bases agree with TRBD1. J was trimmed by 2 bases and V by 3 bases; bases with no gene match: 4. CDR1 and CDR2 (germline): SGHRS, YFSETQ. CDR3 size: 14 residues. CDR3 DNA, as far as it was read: TGCGCCAGCAGCTGGGGACAGACAAACACTGAA. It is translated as CASSWGQTNTE. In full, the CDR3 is CASSWGQTNTEAFF.

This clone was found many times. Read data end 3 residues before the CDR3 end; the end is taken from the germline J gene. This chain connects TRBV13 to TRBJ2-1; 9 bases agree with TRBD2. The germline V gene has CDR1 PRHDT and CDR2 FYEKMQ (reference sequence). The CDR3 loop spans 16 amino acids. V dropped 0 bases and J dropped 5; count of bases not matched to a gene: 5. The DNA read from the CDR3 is TGTGCCAGCAGCTTAGGATCCCTAGCGGGGAACAATGAG. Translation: CASSLGSLAGNNE. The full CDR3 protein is CASSLGSLAGNNEQFF. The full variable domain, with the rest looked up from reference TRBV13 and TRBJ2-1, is AAGVIQSPRHLIKEKRETATLKCYPIPRHDTVYWYQQGPGQDPQFLISFYEKMQSDKGSIPDRFSAQQFSDYHSELNMSSLELGDSALYFCASSLGSLAGNNEQFFGPGTRLTVL.

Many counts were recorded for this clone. The DNA read from the CDR3 is TGTGCCAGCAGCCCGAGGGCAGCAGGAAACACC. This codes for CASSPRAAGNT. The complete CDR3 sequence is CASSPRAAGNTIYF. The chain uses TRBV7-2 and TRBJ1-3; no reliable D call. The CDR3 goes on 3 residues after the read ends, and that part is filled in from the germline J gene. Germline V gene sequence: CDR1 SGHTA, CDR2 FQGNSA. The CDR3 spans 14 residues. V dropped 5 bases and J dropped 4 bases, with 12 bases sitting between them.

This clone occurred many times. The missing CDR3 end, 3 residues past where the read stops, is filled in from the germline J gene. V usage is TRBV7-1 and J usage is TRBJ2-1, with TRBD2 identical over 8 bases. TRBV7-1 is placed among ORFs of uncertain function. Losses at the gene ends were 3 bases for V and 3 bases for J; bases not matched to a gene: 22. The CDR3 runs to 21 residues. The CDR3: CASSSPPYSGGDIYDYNEQFF. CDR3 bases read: TGTGCCAGCAGCTCGCCCCCTTATTCGGGAGGGGATATCTACGACTACAATGAG.

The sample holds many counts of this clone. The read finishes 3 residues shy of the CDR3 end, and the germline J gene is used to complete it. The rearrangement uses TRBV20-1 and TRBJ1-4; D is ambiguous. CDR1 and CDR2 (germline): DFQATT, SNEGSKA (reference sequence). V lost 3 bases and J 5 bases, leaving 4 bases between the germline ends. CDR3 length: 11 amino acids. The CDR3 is CSASLNEKLFF. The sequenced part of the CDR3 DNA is TGCAGTGCTAGCTTGAATGAAAAA.

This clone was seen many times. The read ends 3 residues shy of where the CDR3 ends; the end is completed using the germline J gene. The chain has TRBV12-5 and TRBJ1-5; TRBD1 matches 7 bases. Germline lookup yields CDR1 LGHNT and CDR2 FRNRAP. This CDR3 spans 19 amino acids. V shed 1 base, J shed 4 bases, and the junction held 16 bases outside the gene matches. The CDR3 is CASGLEGTDRADGNQPQHF. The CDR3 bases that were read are TGTGCTAGTGGTTTGGAAGGGACTGACAGGGCCGATGGAAATCAGCCC.

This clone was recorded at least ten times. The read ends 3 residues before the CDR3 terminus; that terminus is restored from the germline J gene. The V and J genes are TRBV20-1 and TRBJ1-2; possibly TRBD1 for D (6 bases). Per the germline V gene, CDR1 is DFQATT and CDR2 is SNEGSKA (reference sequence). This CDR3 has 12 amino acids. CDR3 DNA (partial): TGCAGTGCTAGAGATTCAGGGGAGGGC. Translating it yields CSARDSGEG. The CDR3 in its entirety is CSARDSGEGYTF.

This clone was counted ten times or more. The CDR3 region is CAWSVGQSYEQYF. CDR3 bases read: TGTGCCTGGAGTGTAGGACAGTCCTACGAG. This sequence joins TRBV30 and TRBJ2-7, with D possibly being TRBD1 (6 bases). The read ends 3 residues before the CDR3 terminus; that terminus is restored from the germline J gene. There are 13 residues in the CDR3. Germline CDR1 GTSNPN, CDR2 SVGIG (reference sequence). V was clipped by 0 bases and J by 1 base, with 7 bases between them.

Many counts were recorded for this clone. The CDR3 DNA, read in part, is TGCGCCAGCAGCCAGGCAGGGGCCTCGGGTCAGCCC. The encoded protein is CASSQAGASGQP. The full CDR3 protein is CASSQAGASGQPQHF. V is TRBV4-1 and J is TRBJ1-5; D is possibly TRBD1 (6 bases). Read data end 3 residues before the CDR3 end; the end is taken from the germline J gene. The CDR3 length is 15 residues. The germline V gene has CDR1 MGHRA and CDR2 YSYEKL. Trimming left V 3 bases short and J 6 bases short, with 15 bases between.

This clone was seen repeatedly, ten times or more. CDR3 residues: CASSSLTGNYGYTF. The covered CDR3 bases are TGCGCCAGCAGCTCCCTAACAGGGAACTATGGC. The V call is TRBV5-1, the J call TRBJ1-2; a possible D gene is TRBD1 (6 bases). Coverage ceases 3 residues before the CDR3 finishes, and the germline J gene fills in the end. CDR1 and CDR2 (germline): SGHRS, YFSETQ. V was trimmed by 3 bases and J by 2 bases, leaving 11 bases between them. This CDR3 region has 14 residues.

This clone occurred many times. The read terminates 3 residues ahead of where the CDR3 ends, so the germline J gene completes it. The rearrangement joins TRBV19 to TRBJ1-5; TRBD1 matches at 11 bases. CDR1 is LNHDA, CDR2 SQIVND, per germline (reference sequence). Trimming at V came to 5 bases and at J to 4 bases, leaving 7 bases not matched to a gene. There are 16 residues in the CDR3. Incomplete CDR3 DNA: TGTGCCAGTAGTCCCCGGACAGGGGGCTCGAATCAGCCC. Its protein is CASSPRTGGSNQP. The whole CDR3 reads CASSPRTGGSNQPQHF.

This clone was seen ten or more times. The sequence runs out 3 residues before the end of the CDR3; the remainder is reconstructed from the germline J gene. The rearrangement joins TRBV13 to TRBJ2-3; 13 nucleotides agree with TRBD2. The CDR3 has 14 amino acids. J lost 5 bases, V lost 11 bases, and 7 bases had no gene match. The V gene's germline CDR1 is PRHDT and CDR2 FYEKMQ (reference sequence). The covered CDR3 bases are TGTGCCCGAACTAGCGGGAGGGCCTTAGATACG. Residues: CARTSGRALDT. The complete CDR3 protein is CARTSGRALDTQYF.

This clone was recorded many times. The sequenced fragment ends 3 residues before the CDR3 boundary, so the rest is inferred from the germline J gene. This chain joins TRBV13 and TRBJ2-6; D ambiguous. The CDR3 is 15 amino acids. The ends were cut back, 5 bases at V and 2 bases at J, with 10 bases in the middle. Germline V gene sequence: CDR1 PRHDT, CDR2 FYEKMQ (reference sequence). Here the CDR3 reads CASSPRRAGANVLTF. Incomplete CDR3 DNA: TGTGCCAGCAGCCCCCGAAGGGCTGGGGCCAACGTC.

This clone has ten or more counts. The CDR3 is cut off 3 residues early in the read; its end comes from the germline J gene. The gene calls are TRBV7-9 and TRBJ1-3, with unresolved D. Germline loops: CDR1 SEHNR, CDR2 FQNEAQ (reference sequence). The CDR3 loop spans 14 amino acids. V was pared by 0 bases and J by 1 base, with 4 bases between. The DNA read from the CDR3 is TGTGCCAGCAGCTTAGCAGCTTCTGGAAACACC. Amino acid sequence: CASSLAASGNT. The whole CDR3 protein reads CASSLAASGNTIYF.

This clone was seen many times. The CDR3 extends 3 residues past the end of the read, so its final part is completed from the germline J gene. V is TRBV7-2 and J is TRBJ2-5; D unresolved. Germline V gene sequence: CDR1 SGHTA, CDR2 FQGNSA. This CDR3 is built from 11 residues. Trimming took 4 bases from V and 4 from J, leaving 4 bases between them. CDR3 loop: CASSSLETQYF. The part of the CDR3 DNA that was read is TGTGCCAGCAGCTCCTTAGAGACC.

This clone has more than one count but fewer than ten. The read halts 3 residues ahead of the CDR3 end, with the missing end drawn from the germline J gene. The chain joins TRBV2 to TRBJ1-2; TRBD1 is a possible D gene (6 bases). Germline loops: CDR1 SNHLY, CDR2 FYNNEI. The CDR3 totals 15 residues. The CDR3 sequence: CASSGRDRSPGGYTF. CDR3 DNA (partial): TGTGCCAGCAGTGGTCGCGACAGGTCACCGGGAGGC. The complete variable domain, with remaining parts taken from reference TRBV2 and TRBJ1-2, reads EPEVTQTPSHQVTQMGQEVILRCVPISNHLYFYWYRQILGQKVEFLVSFYNNEISEKSEIFDDQFSVERPDGSNFTLKIRSTKLEDSAMYFCASSGRDRSPGGYTFGSGTRLTVV.

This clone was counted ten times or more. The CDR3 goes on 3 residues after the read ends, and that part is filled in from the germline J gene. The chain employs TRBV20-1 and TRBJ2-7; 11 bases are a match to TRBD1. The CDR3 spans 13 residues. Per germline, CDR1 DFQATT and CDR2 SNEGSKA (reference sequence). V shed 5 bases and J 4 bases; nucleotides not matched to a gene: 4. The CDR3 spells CSAGRDRGYEQYF. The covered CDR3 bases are TGCAGTGCTGGTAGGGACAGGGGGTACGAG.

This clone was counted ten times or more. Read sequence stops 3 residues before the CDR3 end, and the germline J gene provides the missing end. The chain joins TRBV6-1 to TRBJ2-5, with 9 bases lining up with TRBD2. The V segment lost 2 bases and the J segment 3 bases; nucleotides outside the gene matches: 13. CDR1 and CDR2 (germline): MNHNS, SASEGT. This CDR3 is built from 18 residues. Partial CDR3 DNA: TGTGCCAGCAGTGAAATGGGGTTTAGCGGGAGAGATAAAGAGACC. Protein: CASSEMGFSGRDKET. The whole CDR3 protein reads CASSEMGFSGRDKETQYF.

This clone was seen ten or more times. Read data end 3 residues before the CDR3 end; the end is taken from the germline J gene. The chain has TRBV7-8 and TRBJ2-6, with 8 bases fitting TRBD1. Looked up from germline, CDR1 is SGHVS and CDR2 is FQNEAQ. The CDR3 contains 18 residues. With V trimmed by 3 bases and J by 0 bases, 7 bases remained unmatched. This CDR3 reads CASSFPAGGISGANVLTF. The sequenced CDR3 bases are TGTGCCAGCAGCTTTCCCGCAGGGGGCATCTCTGGGGCCAACGTC.

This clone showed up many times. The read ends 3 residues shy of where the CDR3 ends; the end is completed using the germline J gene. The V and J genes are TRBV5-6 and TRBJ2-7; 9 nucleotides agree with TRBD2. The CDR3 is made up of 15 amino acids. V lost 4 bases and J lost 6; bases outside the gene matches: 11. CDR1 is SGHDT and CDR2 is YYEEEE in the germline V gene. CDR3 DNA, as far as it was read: TGTGCCAGCAGCGCAATAGTAGCGGGAGCTGTCGAG. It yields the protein CASSAIVAGAVE. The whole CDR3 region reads CASSAIVAGAVEQYF.

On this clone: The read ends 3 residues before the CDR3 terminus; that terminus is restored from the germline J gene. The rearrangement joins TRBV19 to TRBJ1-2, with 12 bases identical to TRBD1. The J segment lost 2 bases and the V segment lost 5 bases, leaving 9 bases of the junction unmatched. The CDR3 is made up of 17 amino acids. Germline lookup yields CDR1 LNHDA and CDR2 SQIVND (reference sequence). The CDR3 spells CASSFRDRGLANYGYTF. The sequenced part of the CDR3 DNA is TGTGCCAGTAGTTTCCGGGACAGGGGGCTGGCGAACTATGGC.

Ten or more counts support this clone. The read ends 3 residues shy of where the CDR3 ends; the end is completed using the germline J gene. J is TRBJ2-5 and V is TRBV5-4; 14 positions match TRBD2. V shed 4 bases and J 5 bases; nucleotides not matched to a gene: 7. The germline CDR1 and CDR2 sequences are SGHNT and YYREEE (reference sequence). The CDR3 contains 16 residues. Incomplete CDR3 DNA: TGTGCCAGCAGCAAGACTAGCGGGAGGGGGGGGGAGACC. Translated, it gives CASSKTSGRGGET. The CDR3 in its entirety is CASSKTSGRGGETQYF.

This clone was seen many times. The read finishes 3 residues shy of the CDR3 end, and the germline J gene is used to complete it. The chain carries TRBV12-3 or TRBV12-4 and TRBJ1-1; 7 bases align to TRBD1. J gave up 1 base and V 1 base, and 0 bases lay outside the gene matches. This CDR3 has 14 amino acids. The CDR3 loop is CASSLDRGNTEAFF. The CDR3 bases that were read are TGTGCCAGCAGTTTAGACAGGGGGAACACTGAA.

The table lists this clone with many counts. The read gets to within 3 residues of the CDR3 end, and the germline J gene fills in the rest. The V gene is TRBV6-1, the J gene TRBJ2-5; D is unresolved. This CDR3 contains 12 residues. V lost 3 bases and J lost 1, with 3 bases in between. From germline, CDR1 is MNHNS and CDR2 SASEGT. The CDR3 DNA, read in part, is TGTGCCAGCAGTGAGGCCCAAGAGACC. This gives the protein CASSEAQET. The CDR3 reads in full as CASSEAQETQYF.

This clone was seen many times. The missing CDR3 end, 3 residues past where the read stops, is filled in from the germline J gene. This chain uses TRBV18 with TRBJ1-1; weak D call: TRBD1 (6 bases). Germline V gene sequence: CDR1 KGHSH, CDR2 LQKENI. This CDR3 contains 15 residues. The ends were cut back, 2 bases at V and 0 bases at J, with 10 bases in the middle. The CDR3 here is CASSPGRGMNTEAFF. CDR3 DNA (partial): TGTGCCAGCTCACCAGGCAGGGGTATGAACACTGAA. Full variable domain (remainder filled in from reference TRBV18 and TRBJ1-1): NAGVMQNPRHLVRRRGQEARLRCSPMKGHSHVYWYRQLPEEGLKFMVYLQKENIIDESGMPKERFSAEFPKEGPSILRIQQVVRGDSAAYFCASSPGRGMNTEAFFGQGTRLTVV.

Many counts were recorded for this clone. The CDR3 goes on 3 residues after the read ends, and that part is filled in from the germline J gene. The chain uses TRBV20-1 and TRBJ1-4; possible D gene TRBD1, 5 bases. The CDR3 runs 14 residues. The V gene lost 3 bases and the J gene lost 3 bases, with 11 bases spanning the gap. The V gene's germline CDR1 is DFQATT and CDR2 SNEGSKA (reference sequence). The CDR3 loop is CSARGGLANEKLFF. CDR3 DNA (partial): TGCAGTGCTAGGGGGGGGTTGGCTAATGAAAAA.